The 28 T cell receptor beta chains listed next were all sequenced from one sample in a study of blood T cells in healthy people across ages. Primed by a sample-barcoded 5' primer and a J-beta primer mix, a second PCR proceeded for roughly 6 to 12 cycles. TCRdb processed the 5' RACE reads anew with MiXCR; each CDR3 protein has one entry. The profile covers roughly 1,700,000 distinct CDR3 sequences, with 28% appearing a single time and 6.5% to 8.5% taken by the ten largest. Material for sequencing was blood. The source is a woman in her 30s in good health.

V usage is TRBV4-3 and J usage is TRBJ1-5, with 7 nucleotides matching TRBD1. The germline V gene encodes CDR1 LGHNA and CDR2 YSLEER. This CDR3 is 16 amino acids long. V dropped 4 bases and J dropped 0; count of bases not matched to a gene: 6. CDR3 loop: CASSLRTGPSNQPQHF. CDR3 in DNA: TGCGCCAGCAGCCTGAGGACAGGACCTAGCAATCAGCCCCAGCATTTT.

This clonotype was counted ten times or more. V usage is TRBV12-3 or TRBV12-4 and J usage is TRBJ2-1; 10 bases agree with TRBD2. The CDR3 is 15 residues long. Germline trimming cut 5 bases from V and 2 bases from J; bases unmatched to any gene: 3. The CDR3 DNA follows: TGTGCCAGCAGTCCCAGCGGGAGGGCCTACAATGAGCAGTTCTTC. As protein: CASSPSGRAYNEQFF.

This clonotype appeared many times. The rearrangement links TRBV5-1 to TRBJ2-5, with 8 positions matching TRBD2. The CDR3 sequence is 17 residues long. Germline values: CDR1 SGHRS, CDR2 YFSETQ. After removal of 2 bases from V and 5 bases from J, the junction contained 14 bases not matched to a gene. CDR3 coding DNA: TGCGCCAGCAGCTTATTTCTTAGCGGGATATCGGGTGAGACCCAGTACTTC. Translated, it gives CASSLFLSGISGETQYF.

For the CDR3, the DNA is TGTGCCAGCAGAGGACCAACGGGGTCGGCTGAAGCTTTCTTT. This translates into CASRGPTGSAEAFF. The chain carries TRBV7-3 and TRBJ1-1, with unresolved D. Germline values: CDR1 SGHTA, CDR2 FQGTGA. Trimming removed 6 bases from V and 6 bases from J, with 17 bases in between. The CDR3 consists of 14 residues.

In its sample, this clonotype was seen a few times. The chain links TRBV10-3 to TRBJ2-2; D may match TRBD1 or TRBD2 (5 bases each). CDR3 size: 15 residues. The V and J ends lost 3 bases and 2 bases respectively, with 10 bases between them. Germline V gene data show CDR1 as ENHRY and CDR2 as SYGVKD. This CDR3 is CAISDPRDNTGELFF. Written as DNA, the CDR3 is TGTGCCATCAGTGATCCCCGGGACAACACCGGGGAGCTGTTTTTT.

In its sample, this clonotype was seen a few times. The genes are TRBV7-3 and TRBJ1-6; 8 bases are a match to TRBD1. V was clipped by 1 base and J by 8 bases; unmatched bases: 4. The germline V gene has CDR1 SGHTA and CDR2 FQGTGA. This CDR3 comprises 15 residues. The CDR3 loop is CASSLMGRGHSPLHF. The CDR3 region has the DNA TGTGCCAGCAGCTTAATGGGCAGGGGGCATTCACCCCTCCACTTT.

There are many counts of this clonotype. The rearrangement uses TRBV2 and TRBJ2-7; 14 nucleotides agree with TRBD2. The germline CDR1 and CDR2 sequences are SNHLY and FYNNEI. The ends lost 9 bases at V and 6 bases at J; junction bases unmatched: 10. The CDR3 length is 15 residues. Here the CDR3 reads CARGTSGGAYSEQYF. CDR3 nucleotide sequence: TGTGCCAGGGGGACTAGCGGGGGCGCATACTCCGAGCAGTACTTC.

The CDR3: CASSQDIPARGTEAFF. The CDR3 DNA sequence: TGCGCCAGCAGCCAAGATATCCCAGCGAGAGGCACTGAAGCTTTCTTT. The genes are TRBV4-3 and TRBJ1-1; D not certain. The germline V gene has CDR1 LGHNA and CDR2 YSLEER. This CDR3 comprises 16 residues. Trimming removed 0 bases from V and 4 bases from J, with 15 bases in between.

This clonotype has a count of ten or more. The chain joins TRBV20-1 to TRBJ2-7; 11 bases agree with TRBD2. The ends lost 2 bases at V and 5 bases at J; junction bases unmatched: 14. This CDR3 has 17 residues. Per germline, CDR1 DFQATT and CDR2 SNEGSKA (reference sequence). As DNA, the CDR3 is TGCAGTGCTAGATCCGGGACTAGCGGTTCTTCTGGGGACGAGCAGTACTTC. Translation gives CSARSGTSGSSGDEQYF.

This chain links TRBV2 with TRBJ1-2; a possible D gene is TRBD1 (6 bases). Germline V gene data show CDR1 as SNHLY and CDR2 as FYNNEI. The V end was cut by 6 bases, the J end by 8 bases, with 16 bases between. The CDR3 spans 13 residues. Here the CDR3 reads CASRSGGLEGYTF. The CDR3 nucleotides read TGTGCCAGCAGGAGTGGGGGGCTCGAAGGCTACACCTTC. Drawing the rest from reference TRBV2 and TRBJ1-2, the complete variable domain is EPEVTQTPSHQVTQMGQEVILRCVPISNHLYFYWYRQILGQKVEFLVSFYNNEISEKSEIFDDQFSVERPDGSNFTLKIRSTKLEDSAMYFCASRSGGLEGYTFGSGTRLTVV.

This clonotype was counted ten times or more. The chain has TRBV7-9 and TRBJ2-7; maybe TRBD2 (6 bases). The CDR3 is 15 residues long. Germline V CDR1 and CDR2: SEHNR, FQNEAQ (reference sequence). With 0 bases removed from V and 3 bases from J, the gap between germline ends came to 12 bases. CDR3 sequence (DNA): TGTGCCAGCAGCTTAGCCGGGGGTTCGGGCTACGAGCAGTACTTC. Its protein is CASSLAGGSGYEQYF.

V is TRBV12-3 or TRBV12-4 and J is TRBJ1-5; weak D call: TRBD1 (5 bases). V was shortened by 5 bases and J by 7 bases, with 15 bases between the two germline ends. CDR3 size: 14 residues. The CDR3 coding sequence is TGTGCCAGCAGTCCCGGAGGGGATCGCCAGCCCCAGCATTTT. Translated, it gives CASSPGGDRQPQHF.

The chain recombines TRBV18 with TRBJ2-5, with D uncertain. Trimming cost V 0 bases and J 4 bases, with 12 bases left between them. Germline-derived CDR1 and CDR2 are KGHSH and LQKENI. The CDR3 is 15 residues long. The CDR3 protein is CASSPPTVLTETQYF. The CDR3 DNA reads TGTGCCAGCTCACCACCTACGGTCCTTACAGAGACCCAGTACTTC.

V is TRBV7-6 and J is TRBJ2-3; D tentatively reads TRBD1 or TRBD2 (6 bases each). From germline, CDR1 is SGHVS and CDR2 FNYEAQ. The length of the CDR3 is 16 residues. The V and J ends lost 2 bases and 10 bases respectively, with 22 bases between them. CDR3 sequence (DNA): TGTGCCAGCAGCTTAAGGGTGACTAGGGGCCCAGGGGCGCAGTATTTT. Protein: CASSLRVTRGPGAQYF.

This clonotype was seen a few times. The chain joins TRBV29-1 to TRBJ2-1, with D possibly being TRBD1 or TRBD2 (5 bases each). The end of the DNA is better explained by TRBJ2-7, so the J call may be wrong. Germline CDR1 and CDR2: SQVTM and ANQGSEA. This CDR3 spans 15 amino acids. As DNA, the CDR3 is TGCAGCGAGGGGTACGCGGGTCAGCCCTACAATGAGCAGTACTTC. This gives the protein CSEGYAGQPYNEQYF.

This clonotype was observed a few times. The chain is built from TRBV14 and TRBJ2-1; the match to TRBD2 covers 7 bases. CDR1 is SGHDN and CDR2 is FVKESK in the germline V gene. J was trimmed by 4 bases and V by 0 bases; bases with no gene match: 6. The CDR3 is made up of 16 amino acids. This CDR3 is CASSQDGGSRYNEQFF. CDR3 DNA sequence: TGTGCCAGCAGCCAAGATGGCGGGAGCAGGTACAATGAGCAGTTCTTC.

In this sample, this clonotype turned up a few times. This chain connects TRBV4-3 to TRBJ2-7; 7 bases are shared with TRBD1. V lost 1 base and J lost 6; bases outside the gene matches: 3. The CDR3 totals 13 residues. Germline CDR1 LGHNA, CDR2 YSLEER. This chain's CDR3 is CASSQVSGGEQYF. The CDR3 DNA sequence: TGCGCCAGCAGCCAAGTGTCAGGGGGCGAGCAGTACTTC.

This clonotype was observed many times. J is TRBJ1-2 and V is TRBV12-3 or TRBV12-4; D gene unclear. V lost 3 bases, J lost 1 base, and 6 bases lay in between. This CDR3 is 13 amino acids long. The CDR3 reads CASSLSNNYGYTF. The CDR3 DNA reads as TGTGCCAGCAGTTTGTCCAATAACTATGGCTACACCTTC.

Here the CDR3 reads CAISESGRGKNIQYF. The DNA for the CDR3 is TGTGCCATCAGTGAGTCTGGGAGGGGGAAAAACATTCAGTACTTC. The chain links TRBV10-3 to TRBJ2-4, with a possible D match to TRBD2 (7 bases). The CDR3 extends over 15 amino acids. The V gene lost 0 bases and the J gene lost 4 bases, with 10 bases spanning the gap. Germline CDR1 ENHRY, CDR2 SYGVKD.

This clonotype was seen only a few times. The chain employs TRBV18 and TRBJ1-5; a weak D match, TRBD1 (5 bases). V lost 6 bases to trimming and J lost 0 bases, with 12 bases between them. The CDR3 runs to 15 residues. Germline V CDR1 and CDR2: KGHSH, LQKENI. CDR3: CASSPTGNSNQPQHF. CDR3 nucleotides: TGTGCCAGCTCCCCTACAGGTAATAGCAATCAGCCCCAGCATTTT.

This clonotype was seen only once. V gene TRBV27 combines with J gene TRBJ2-3, with 9 bases matching TRBD2. J gave up 0 bases and V 11 bases, and 12 bases lay outside the gene matches. The CDR3 length is 16 residues. The germline CDR1 and CDR2 sequences are MNHEY and SMNVEV (reference sequence). The CDR3 nucleotides are TGTGCCTGCACCCTAGCGGGGCAACAGAGCACAGATACGCAGTATTTT. Translating it yields CACTLAGQQSTDTQYF.

The chain joins TRBV25-1 to TRBJ2-5; D uncertain. Germline CDR1 and CDR2: MGHDK and SYGVNS. The CDR3 is made up of 12 amino acids. V shed 7 bases and J shed 2 bases, with 8 bases lying between them. The CDR3: CASNRDQETQYF. DNA of the CDR3: TGTGCCAGCAACAGAGATCAAGAGACCCAGTACTTC.

This clonotype has more than one count but fewer than ten. The junction does not match germline at one end; this may be a read error. The J gene is TRBJ1-2, the V gene TRBV12-3 or TRBV12-4; D ambiguous. There are 12 residues in the CDR3. The CDR3 DNA follows: TGTGCCAGCAGTATCGCGGGTTCCGGCTGCACCTTC. Protein sequence: CASSIAGSGCTF.

This clonotype was counted between two and nine times. The V call is TRBV7-6, the J call TRBJ2-7, with a tentative D call TRBD1 (7 bases). Germline V gives CDR1 SGHVS, CDR2 FNYEAQ. V shed 2 bases and J shed 4 bases, with 27 bases lying between them. The CDR3 has 19 amino acids. In DNA form, the CDR3 reads TGTGCCAGCAGCTTATACCTCCCTCACCTGGAGGGGGCGAAGTACGAGCAGTACTTC. This encodes CASSLYLPHLEGAKYEQYF.

This clonotype turned up a few times. This chain joins TRBV7-6 and TRBJ2-3; D may be TRBD1 (6 bases). The CDR3 sequence is 15 residues long. Trimming removed 2 bases from V and 3 bases from J, with 12 bases in between. CDR1 SGHVS and CDR2 FNYEAQ come from the germline V gene. The CDR3 nucleotides read TGTGCCAGCAGCTTATCTCAGGGGAGAACAGATACGCAGTATTTT. This translates into CASSLSQGRTDTQYF. Drawing the rest from reference TRBV7-6 and TRBJ2-3, the complete variable domain is GAGVSQSPRYKVTKRGQDVALRCDPISGHVSLYWYRQALGQGPEFLTYFNYEAQQDKSGLPNDRFSAERPEGSISTLTIQRTEQRDSAMYRCASSLSQGRTDTQYFGPGTRLTVL.

This clonotype has a handful of counts. One end of the junction is discordant with germline, which a read error may explain. The chain uses TRBV5-1 and TRBJ1-6; a possible D gene is TRBD1 (5 bases). Germline CDR1 reads SGHRS; CDR2 reads YFSETQ. The CDR3 is 14 residues long. In nucleotides, the CDR3 is TGCGCCAGCAGCTTGGCGGGGGATAAATCACCCCTCCACTTT. Its translation is CASSLAGDKSPLHF. Full variable domain (missing parts from reference TRBV5-1 and TRBJ1-6): KAGVTQTPRYLIKTRGQQVTLSCSPISGHRSVSWYQQTPGQGLQFLFEYFSETQRNKGNFPGRFSGRQFSNSRSEMNVSTLELGDSALYLCASSLAGDKSPLHFGNGTRLTVT.

This clonotype was recorded a few times. The chain recombines TRBV9 with TRBJ2-1, with D perhaps TRBD2 (5 bases). Per the germline V gene, CDR1 is SGDLS and CDR2 is YYNGEE. V shed 0 bases and J shed 8 bases, with 15 bases lying between them. This CDR3 is 15 amino acids long. CDR3 sequence: CASSVDEGPPDEQFF. The CDR3 DNA is TGTGCCAGCAGCGTAGACGAGGGCCCTCCCGATGAGCAGTTCTTC. Drawing the rest from reference TRBV9 and TRBJ2-1, the complete variable domain is DSGVTQTPKHLITATGQRVTLRCSPRSGDLSVYWYQQSLDQGLQFLIQYYNGEERAKGNILERFSAQQFPDLHSELNLSSLELGDSALYFCASSVDEGPPDEQFFGPGTRLTVL.

J is TRBJ2-3 and V is TRBV5-1; D is ambiguous. Germline values: CDR1 SGHRS, CDR2 YFSETQ. The CDR3 is 16 residues long. V was clipped by 0 bases and J by 2 bases, with 13 bases between them. The DNA of the CDR3 is TGCGCCAGCAGCTTGGCCAACCCAGCGCTCACAGATACGCAGTATTTT. Translation gives CASSLANPALTDTQYF. Full variable domain (rest looked up from reference TRBV5-1 and TRBJ2-3): KAGVTQTPRYLIKTRGQQVTLSCSPISGHRSVSWYQQTPGQGLQFLFEYFSETQRNKGNFPGRFSGRQFSNSRSEMNVSTLELGDSALYLCASSLANPALTDTQYFGPGTRLTVL.